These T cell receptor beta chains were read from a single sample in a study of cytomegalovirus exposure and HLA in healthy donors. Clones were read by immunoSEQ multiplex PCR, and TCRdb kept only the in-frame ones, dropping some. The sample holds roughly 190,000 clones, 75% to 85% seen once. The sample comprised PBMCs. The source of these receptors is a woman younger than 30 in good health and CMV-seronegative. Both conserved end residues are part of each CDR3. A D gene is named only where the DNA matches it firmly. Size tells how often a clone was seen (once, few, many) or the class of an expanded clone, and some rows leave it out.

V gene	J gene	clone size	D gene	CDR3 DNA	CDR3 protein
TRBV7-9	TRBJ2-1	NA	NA	TGTTCCAGCAGCCCACAGGGTAATGAGCAGTTCTTC	CSSSPQGNEQFF
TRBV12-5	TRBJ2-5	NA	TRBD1	TGTGCTAGTGGTTTGGCGGACAGGCGGGCGGAGACCCAGTACTTC	CASGLADRRAETQYF
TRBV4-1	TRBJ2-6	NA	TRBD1	TGCGCCAGCAGCCTGGACAGGGGTACCTCTGGGGCCAACGTCCTGACTTTC	CASSLDRGTSGANVLTF
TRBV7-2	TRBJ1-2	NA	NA	TGTGCCGGCAGCTTACGTGGGGCTCGAGGCTACACCTTC	CAGSLRGARGYTF
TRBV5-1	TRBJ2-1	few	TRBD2	TGCGCCAGCAGCTTGGTACCCAGCGGGGGACCCAATGAGCAGTTCTTC	CASSLVPSGGPNEQFF
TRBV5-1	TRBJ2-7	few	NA	TGCGCCAGCAGCCCAGGGGACGGAGCCTACGAGCAGTACTTC	CASSPGDGAYEQYF
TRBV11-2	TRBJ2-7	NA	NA	TGTGCCAGCAGCTTCGTTTACGAGCAGTACTTC	CASSFVYEQYF
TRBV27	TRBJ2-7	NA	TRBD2	TGTGCCAGCAGGTTTTCTAGCGGGAGCCCTGTTGAGCAGTACTTC	CASRFSSGSPVEQYF
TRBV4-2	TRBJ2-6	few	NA	TGTGCCAGCAGCCAAGATTGGAGGGGTGGGGCCAACGTCCTGACTTTC	CASSQDWRGGANVLTF
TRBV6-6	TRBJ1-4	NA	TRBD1	TGTGCCAGCAGTTACTCACAGGGGGGTGAAAAACTGTTTTTT	CASSYSQGGEKLFF
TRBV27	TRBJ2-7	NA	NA	TGTGCCAGCAGTTTCCGGCGGGACTCCTTCTACGAGCAGTACTTC	CASSFRRDSFYEQYF
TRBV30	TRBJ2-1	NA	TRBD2	TGTGCCTGGAGCCCCGAACTAGCGGGAGGAAATGAGCAGTTCTTC	CAWSPELAGGNEQFF
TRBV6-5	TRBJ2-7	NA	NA	TGTGCCAGCAGTCCAATCCCGGGGGAGCAGTACTTC	CASSPIPGEQYF
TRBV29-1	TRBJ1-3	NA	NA	TGCAGCGTTGATGTGACAGAGTTAAACACCATATATTTT	CSVDVTELNTIYF
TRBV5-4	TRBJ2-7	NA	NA	TGTGCCAGCAGCTGGGGTGGGGAGACCTACGAGCAGTACTTC	CASSWGGETYEQYF
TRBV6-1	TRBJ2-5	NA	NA	TGTGCCAGCAGTGAAGCGAAGAGGGTGACAGAGACCCAGTACTTC	CASSEAKRVTETQYF
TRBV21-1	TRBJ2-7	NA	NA	TGTGCCAGCAGCAAAGTCATTAGCGGGAGGTCCTACGAGCAGTACTTC	CASSKVISGRSYEQYF
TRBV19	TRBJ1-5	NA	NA	TGTGCCAGTAGTATTGGGCGGGGTTTCCCCAATCAGCCCCAGCATTTT	CASSIGRGFPNQPQHF
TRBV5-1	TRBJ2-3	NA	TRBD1	TGCGCCAGCAGCTTGGCCGGGACAGGGACAGATACGCAGTATTTT	CASSLAGTGTDTQYF
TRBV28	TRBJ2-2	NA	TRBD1	TGTGCCAGCAGTTTACTGGACAGGGACACCGGGGAGCTGTTTTTT	CASSLLDRDTGELFF
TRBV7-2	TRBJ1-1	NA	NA	TGTGCCAGCAGCAAGCGGGGAACGGGCACTGAAGCTTTCTTT	CASSKRGTGTEAFF
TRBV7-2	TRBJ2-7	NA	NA	TGTGCCAGCAGCTTGGACTACCTCCCAGGGGGGAACTACGAGCAGTACTTC	CASSLDYLPGGNYEQYF
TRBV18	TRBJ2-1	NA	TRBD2	TGTGCCAGCTCACCAAGGGCGATAGCGGGAGGGCTAAAGCACAATGAGCAGTTCTTC	CASSPRAIAGGLKHNEQFF
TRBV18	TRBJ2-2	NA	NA	TGTGCCAGCTCACCACGGTCCGGGGACACCGGGGAGCTGTTTTTT	CASSPRSGDTGELFF
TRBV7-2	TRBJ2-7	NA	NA	TGTGCCAGCAGCTTGGGCCGACTAGCCTACGAGCAGTACTTC	CASSLGRLAYEQYF
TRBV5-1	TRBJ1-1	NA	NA	TGCGCCAGCAGCCAAGAGCAAAACACTGAAGCTTTCTTT	CASSQEQNTEAFF
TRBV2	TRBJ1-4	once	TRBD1	TGTGCCAGCAGAGCTGCTACAGGGGGCACTAATGAAAAACTGTTTTTT	CASRAATGGTNEKLFF
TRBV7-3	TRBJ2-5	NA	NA	TGTGCCAGCAGCTTAACAAGGGAGCCGCAAGAGACCCAGTACTTC	CASSLTREPQETQYF
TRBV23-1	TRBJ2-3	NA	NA	TGCGCCAGACAGAGTGGGAGCGAGGGCACAGATACGCAGTATTTT	CARQSGSEGTDTQYF
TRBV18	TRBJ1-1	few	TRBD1	TGTGCCAGCTCACCATGGACAGGGGGGACTGAAGCTTTCTTT	CASSPWTGGTEAFF
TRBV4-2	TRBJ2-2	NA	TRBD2	TGTGCCAGCTTACCAGCCGGGACTAGCGGGGGGATGGGTAACACCGGGGAGCTGTTTTTT	CASLPAGTSGGMGNTGELFF
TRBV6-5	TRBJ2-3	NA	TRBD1	TGTGCCAGCAGTTACCTGTTAGGGACAGGGAAGTATTTT	CASSYLLGTGKYF